This T cell receptor (beta chain) was profiled in a study of metastatic and nonmetastatic thyroid tumors. Study details: Repertoires from blood and tumor or nodule tissue of malignant and benign thyroid patients were compared. Whole-study results and caveats: The study reportedly found significantly higher TCR beta diversity in malignant thyroid tumors than benign nodules, in blood and tumor.

No patient received treatment before thyroid surgery. Germline V gene sequence: CDR1 LGHDT, CDR2 YNNKEL (reference sequence). There are 12 residues in the CDR3. The V end lost 3 bases, the J end lost 6 bases, and 9 bases lay between the germline ends. TCRdb reanalyzed the PCR reads via MiXCR. The data contain about 4,100 clones, 35% to 45% of them singletons. Of note for this clone: What it recognizes is unknown.

The sequence came from a male donor with papillary thyroid cancer or a benign thyroid nodule (not recorded which). Some clones in this sample may be carry-over from other donors' samples. V is TRBV3-1 and J is TRBJ2-7; possibly TRBD1 for D (5 bases). The sample taken for sequencing was adjacent normal tissue. CDR3 in amino acids: CASSQQGGEQYF. CDR3 DNA: TGTGCCAGCAGCCAGCAGGGCGGCGAGCAGTACTTC.